These 14 T cell receptor beta chains were sequenced from one sample in a study of identical twins. TCRdb fed the 5' RACE reads into MiXCR, producing one record per CDR3 protein. Here the sample spans some 590,000 distinct CDR3 sequences, approximately 10% being singletons. In addition, the sample was reused for a study of yellow fever vaccine responses in identical twins.

Sample: PBMCs. These receptors were collected from a young woman in good health.

CDR3 DNA: TGTGCCAGCAGTACCAACAGGGGAGGGGGAGAGACCCAGTACTTC. Its protein product is CASSTNRGGGETQYF. The chain joins TRBV27 to TRBJ2-5; tentatively, D is TRBD1 or TRBD2 (7 bases each). The germline V gene has CDR1 MNHEY and CDR2 SMNVEV (reference sequence). Trimming removed 5 bases from V and 4 bases from J, with 17 bases in between. This CDR3 spans 15 amino acids.

This clonotype was picked up many times. The chain employs TRBV30 and TRBJ2-2; D is ambiguous. V lost 1 base to trimming and J lost 6 bases, with 6 bases between them. This CDR3 region has 12 residues. Germline-derived CDR1 and CDR2 are GTSNPN and SVGIG (reference sequence). CDR3 sequence reads: CAWSARSGELFF. As DNA, the CDR3 is TGTGCCTGGAGTGCTCGCTCCGGGGAGCTGTTTTTT.

V gene TRBV7-2 combines with J gene TRBJ2-7, with 9 nucleotides matching TRBD1. Trimming took 2 bases from V and 3 from J; bases not matched to a gene: 8. The CDR3 runs 16 residues. Germline assignment: CDR1 SGHTA and CDR2 FQGNSA. The CDR3 DNA follows: TGTGCCAGCAGCTTAAGGTCGGGACAGGGCGTCTACGAGCAGTACTTC. Amino acids: CASSLRSGQGVYEQYF.

There are a few counts of this clonotype. This rearrangement joins TRBV12-3 or TRBV12-4 to TRBJ2-2; 9 positions match TRBD1. V shed 7 bases, J shed 4 bases, and the junction held 10 bases outside the gene matches. The CDR3 is 16 amino acids. The CDR3 DNA is TGTGCCAGCAATTCAGGGACAGGGCGGCGCACCGGGGAGCTGTTTTTT. Translation: CASNSGTGRRTGELFF.

The rearrangement joins TRBV7-2 to TRBJ2-3; the D call may be TRBD1 or TRBD2 (6 bases each). Per germline, CDR1 SGHTA and CDR2 FQGNSA. The V end was cut by 2 bases, the J end by 2 bases, with 11 bases between. The CDR3 covers 15 residues. The CDR3 coding sequence is TGTGCCAGCAGCTTACGGGGGCGGAACACAGATACGCAGTATTTT. It is translated as CASSLRGRNTDTQYF.

This clonotype appeared a few times. The chain combines TRBV28 with TRBJ2-7; a possible D gene is TRBD1 (6 bases). The length of the CDR3 is 16 residues. The germline CDR1 and CDR2 sequences are MDHEN and SYDVKM. The V end was cut by 3 bases, the J end by 4 bases, with 19 bases between. CDR3 sequence reads: CASSFTPRDTKYEQYF. DNA for the CDR3: TGTGCCAGCAGTTTCACCCCCCGGGACACAAAATACGAGCAGTACTTC. The full variable domain, in which reference TRBV28 and TRBJ2-7 provide the parts outside the CDR3, is DVKVTQSSRYLVKRTGEKVFLECVQDMDHENMFWYRQDPGLGLRLIYFSYDVKMKEKGDIPEGYSVSREKKERFSLILESASTNQTSMYLCASSFTPRDTKYEQYFGPGTRLTVT.

The J gene is TRBJ2-6, the V gene TRBV7-9, with no clear D. Per the germline V gene, CDR1 is SEHNR and CDR2 is FQNEAQ (reference sequence). This CDR3 is built from 15 residues. V shed 1 base and J shed 0 bases, with 4 bases lying between them. The CDR3 protein is CASSLVSSGANVLTF. The DNA of the CDR3 is TGTGCCAGCAGCTTAGTAAGCTCTGGGGCCAACGTCCTGACTTTC.

The chain uses TRBV2 and TRBJ2-3; 10 positions agree with TRBD2. The length of the CDR3 is 21 residues. V lost 1 base to trimming and J lost 4 bases; unmatched junction nucleotides: 20. Looked up from germline, CDR1 is SNHLY and CDR2 is FYNNEI. CDR3 nucleotides: TGTGCCAGCAGTGAAGATTATTTAGCGGGAGGCCTCACGGGGTTTCCAGATACGCAGTATTTT. This encodes CASSEDYLAGGLTGFPDTQYF.

The rearrangement joins TRBV20-1 to TRBJ2-1; TRBD2 agrees at 11 bases. Germline CDR1 reads DFQATT; CDR2 reads SNEGSKA (reference sequence). The CDR3 runs to 16 residues. Germline trimming cut 1 base from V and 3 bases from J; bases unmatched to any gene: 5. CDR3 DNA: TGCAGTGCTAGAGCCCCGACTAGCGGGATCTACAATGAGCAGTTCTTC. This codes for CSARAPTSGIYNEQFF.

Comments on this clonotype: A much larger clone differs from this one at a single base, so this may be a read error. The chain uses TRBV5-6 and TRBJ2-5; TRBD2 matches 10 bases. Germline V gene lookup returns CDR1 SGHDT and CDR2 YYEEEE. CDR3 size: 15 residues. CDR3 sequence reads: CATSQSGGVQETQYF. The CDR3 bases are TGTGCCACCAGCCAGAGCGGGGGGGTCCAAGAGACCCAGTACTTC.

This clonotype was recorded a few times. This chain connects TRBV12-3 or TRBV12-4 to TRBJ2-3; 9 bases agree with TRBD2. CDR3 length equals 16 residues. J was trimmed by 3 bases and V by 6 bases; bases with no gene match: 10. This CDR3 is CASSPWREGPTDTQYF. CDR3 in DNA: TGTGCCAGCAGCCCGTGGCGGGAGGGCCCTACAGATACGCAGTATTTT.

A few counts support this clonotype. The chain uses TRBV10-3 and TRBJ2-2; TRBD1 agrees at 9 bases. CDR3 size: 15 residues. Germline assignment: CDR1 ENHRY and CDR2 SYGVKD. After removal of 2 bases from V and 6 bases from J, the junction contained 4 bases not matched to a gene. CDR3 bases: TGTGCCATCAGTGAGACAACAGGGGGCTCCGGGGAGCTGTTTTTT. This sequence encodes CAISETTGGSGELFF.

This clonotype was found many times. This chain links TRBV20-1 with TRBJ2-7; D is perhaps TRBD1 or TRBD2 (5 bases each). V was cut by 4 bases and J by 2 bases, with 15 bases left in between. This CDR3 contains 14 residues. Germline V gene data show CDR1 as DFQATT and CDR2 as SNEGSKA (reference sequence). CDR3 region: CSAIRDRRAYEQYF. The CDR3 DNA is TGCAGTGCTATCCGGGACCGAAGGGCCTACGAGCAGTACTTC.

This clonotype showed up just a few times. The chain uses TRBV7-8 and TRBJ2-7; 9 nucleotides agree with TRBD1. The V gene end was trimmed by 3 bases and the J gene end by 1 base; junction bases not matched to a gene: 10. CDR1 is SGHVS and CDR2 is FQNEAQ in the germline V gene. The CDR3 covers 17 residues. CDR3 sequence reads: CASSLPGQGPLSYEQYF. DNA of the CDR3: TGTGCCAGCAGCTTGCCGGGACAGGGCCCACTTTCCTACGAGCAGTACTTC.